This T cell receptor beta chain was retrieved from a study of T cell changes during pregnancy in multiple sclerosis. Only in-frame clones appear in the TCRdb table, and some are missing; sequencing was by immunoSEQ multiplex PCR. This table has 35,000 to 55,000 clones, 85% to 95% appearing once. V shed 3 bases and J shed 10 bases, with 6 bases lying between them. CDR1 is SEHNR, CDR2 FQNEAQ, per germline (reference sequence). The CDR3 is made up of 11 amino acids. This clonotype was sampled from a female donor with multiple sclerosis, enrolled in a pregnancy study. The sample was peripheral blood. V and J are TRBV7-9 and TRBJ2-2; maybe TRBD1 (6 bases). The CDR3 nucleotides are TGTGCCAGCAGCTTGGGACAGGAGCTGTTTTTT. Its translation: CASSLGQELFF.